This T cell receptor beta chain came from a study of tumour-infiltrating T cells in Burkitt lymphoma. This table comes from immunoSEQ multiplex PCR, and its TCRdb copy is limited to in-frame clones, with some not included. The table lists 45,000 to 60,000 clones, around 30% of them singletons. The trim removed 5 bases at V and 6 bases at J, leaving 8 bases unmatched. Germline CDR1 reads MNHEY; CDR2 reads SVGAGI. The CDR3 is 15 residues long. The V and J genes are TRBV6-5 and TRBJ2-1, with 9 bases lining up with TRBD1. The sequence was obtained from a human donor with Burkitt lymphoma. Sequencing was carried out using tumor tissue. DNA of the CDR3: TGTGCCAGCAGTAGGACAGGGGCCCACGGCAATGAGCAGTTCTTC. It yields the protein CASSRTGAHGNEQFF.